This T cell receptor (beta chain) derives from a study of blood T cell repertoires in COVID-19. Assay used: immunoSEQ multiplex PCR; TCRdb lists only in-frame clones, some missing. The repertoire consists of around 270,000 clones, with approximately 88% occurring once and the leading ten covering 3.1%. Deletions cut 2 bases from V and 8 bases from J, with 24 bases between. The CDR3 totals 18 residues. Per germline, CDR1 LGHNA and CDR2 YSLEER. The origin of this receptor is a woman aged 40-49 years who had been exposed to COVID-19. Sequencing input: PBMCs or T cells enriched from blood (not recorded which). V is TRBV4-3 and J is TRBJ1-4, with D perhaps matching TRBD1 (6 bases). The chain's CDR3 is CASSQNPLRGGKGEKLFF. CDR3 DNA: TGCGCCAGCAGCCAAAATCCCCTCCGAGGGGGTAAGGGAGAAAAACTGTTTTTT.